The 21 T cell receptor beta chains listed next were all sequenced from one sample in a study of regulatory T cells in long-lasting Graves disease (dated by TCRdb to 2020 to 2022). The sample's time point label, decoded: newly diagnosed GD, antithyroid drugs for less than 3 months. For both TCR sequencing and RNA sequencing, RNA was extracted from PBMCs using TRIzol. Libraries came from multiplex PCR. The run used an Illumina HiSeq 4000. iRepertoire HTBI primers and Arm-PCR amplification of CDR3 regions were used to construct TCR beta libraries. The public sequencing data were trimmed at Q25 with fastp and processed into clonotypes with MiXCR by TCRdb, which kept only in-frame beta chains. Here each entry gathers all rows of one CDR3 protein and keeps the most common genes and DNA. Recorded for this sample are 540,000 or so distinct CDR3 sequences; about 13% of them occurred a single time. The top ten clonotypes cover roughly a tenth of the sample.

The data also belong to a second study, concerning T cells in Graves' hyperthyroidism and ophthalmopathy.

Sequenced here: peripheral blood mononuclear cells (PBMCs), sampled at new diagnosis, from a patient treated with antithyroid drugs. The origin of the receptors is a man between 25 and 39 years old with Graves disease. Donor details come from another sample of the same person, matched by shared clones.

This rearrangement joins TRBV7-3 to TRBJ2-6; D is ambiguous. The V gene lost 0 bases and the J gene lost 0 bases, with 15 bases spanning the gap. Per the germline V gene, CDR1 is SGHTA and CDR2 is FQGTGA. The CDR3 length is 19 residues. The CDR3 DNA reads TGTGCCAGCAGCTTAACGAAGGGTGACACCTTCTCTGGGGCCAACGTCCTGACTTTC. It encodes CASSLTKGDTFSGANVLTF.

Ten or more counts support this clonotype. The J gene is TRBJ2-7, the V gene TRBV3-1; TRBD2 might be the D (7 bases). The CDR3 is 15 residues long. Trimming removed 2 bases from V and 3 bases from J, with 14 bases in between. The germline V gene encodes CDR1 LGHDT and CDR2 YNNKEL (reference sequence). The CDR3 coding sequence is TGTGCCAGCAGCCAACTAGCGCGGGGGCACTACGAGCAGTACTTC. Amino acids: CASSQLARGHYEQYF.

This clonotype has only a few counts. The chain is built from TRBV7-9 and TRBJ2-3; 9 bases align to TRBD1. Germline CDR1 SEHNR, CDR2 FQNEAQ (reference sequence). The J segment lost 4 bases and the V segment lost 6 bases, leaving 11 bases of the junction unmatched. The CDR3 loop spans 16 amino acids. The CDR3 nucleotides are TGTGCCAGCAGAACCGGGACAGGGAGTGTCGCAGATACGCAGTATTTT. It yields the protein CASRTGTGSVADTQYF. The variable domain in full, completed from reference TRBV7-9 and TRBJ2-3, reads DTGVSQNPRHKITKRGQNVTFRCDPISEHNRLYWYRQTLGQGPEFLTYFQNEAQLEKSRLLSDRFSAERPKGSFSTLEIQRTEQGDSAMYLCASRTGTGSVADTQYFGPGTRLTVL.

This clonotype came up many times. The chain links TRBV27 to TRBJ1-5; D gene ambiguous. The germline V gene has CDR1 MNHEY and CDR2 SMNVEV (reference sequence). This CDR3 contains 13 residues. Trimming cost V 3 bases and J 2 bases, with 5 bases left between them. CDR3 residues: CASSFRGNQPQHF. The CDR3 DNA is TGTGCCAGCAGTTTCCGGGGCAATCAGCCCCAGCATTTT.

This clonotype was found many times. Its ends do not fully match the called genes, so a read error is possible. The genes are TRBV12-3 or TRBV12-4 and TRBJ2-3; D remains ambiguous. The CDR3 runs to 14 residues. The CDR3 DNA follows: TGTGCCAGCAGCTTAGCCACTGGAACAGATACGCAGTATTTT. Translation gives CASSLATGTDTQYF.

Of note for this clonotype: A far larger clone is just one base off, so this is likely a read error. DNA of the CDR3: TGCAGTGCTAAACGGACTAGCGGGATTTACAATGAGCAGTACTTC. Its translation is CSAKRTSGIYNEQYF. The J gene is TRBJ2-5, the V gene TRBV20-1, with 12 positions matching TRBD2. Germline CDR1 is DFQATT and CDR2 is SNEGSKA (reference sequence). This CDR3 comprises 15 residues. V lost 4 bases and J lost 11; bases outside the gene matches: 14.

A word on this clonotype: An end of the junction does not agree with germline; a read error may underlie this. CDR3 sequence (DNA): TGTGCCAGCAGCCCCCGGAGCTCTGGAAACACCATATATTTT. Protein: CASSPRSSGNTIYF. The J gene is TRBJ1-3, the V gene TRBV5-1; D unresolved. Germline-derived CDR1 and CDR2 are SGHRS and YFSETQ. This CDR3 region has 14 residues. Looking up the rest from reference TRBV5-1 and TRBJ1-3 gives the full variable domain: KAGVTQTPRYLIKTRGQQVTLSCSPISGHRSVSWYQQTPGQGLQFLFEYFSETQRNKGNFPGRFSGRQFSNSRSEMNVSTLELGDSALYLCASSPRSSGNTIYFGEGSWLTVV.

This clonotype was counted many times. The chain has TRBV20-1 and TRBJ1-1, with a weak D call TRBD1 (6 bases). Trimming stripped 0 bases from V and 0 bases from J, with 14 bases between. The CDR3 totals 16 residues. Germline CDR1 DFQATT, CDR2 SNEGSKA (reference sequence). The CDR3 sequence: CSAREGASTMNTEAFF. In DNA form, the CDR3 reads TGCAGTGCTAGAGAGGGGGCGTCTACGATGAACACTGAAGCTTTCTTT.

The chain is built from TRBV19 and TRBJ1-1, with D hard to call. The V and J ends lost 7 bases and 4 bases respectively, with 7 bases between them. CDR1 is LNHDA, CDR2 SQIVND, per germline (reference sequence). The CDR3 totals 11 residues. The CDR3 DNA reads TGTGCCAGTAACGGTGGCACTGAAGCTTTCTTT. Protein: CASNGGTEAFF. Together with reference TRBV19 and TRBJ1-1, the CDR3 gives the full variable domain: DGGITQSPKYLFRKEGQNVTLSCEQNLNHDAMYWYRQDPGQGLRLIYYSQIVNDFQKGDIAEGYSVSREKKESFPLTVTSAQKNPTAFYLCASNGGTEAFFGQGTRLTVV.

This clonotype showed up just a few times. The rearrangement links TRBV11-2 to TRBJ2-2; 10 bases line up with TRBD2. V was clipped by 4 bases and J by 0 bases; unmatched bases: 8. The germline gives CDR1 SGHAT, CDR2 FQNNGV. The CDR3 consists of 18 residues. The CDR3 loop reads CASSSTKSGRANTGELFF. The CDR3 coding sequence is TGTGCCAGCAGCTCCACGAAGAGCGGGAGGGCGAACACCGGGGAGCTGTTTTTT.

This clonotype was counted many times. At one end, the junction sequence differs from germline, possibly due to a read error. The chain is built from TRBV20-1 and TRBJ2-2, with D uncertain. This CDR3 has 11 residues. Germline CDR1 reads DFQATT; CDR2 reads SNEGSKA (reference sequence). For the CDR3, the DNA is TGCAGTGCCAGAGTGTCCGGGGAGCTGTTTTTT. It codes for CSARVSGELFF.

At least ten counts were recorded for this clonotype. The chain carries TRBV12-5 and TRBJ2-3; D possibly corresponds to TRBD2 (6 bases). V was clipped by 6 bases and J by 6 bases, with 13 bases between them. The CDR3 extends over 13 amino acids. Germline values: CDR1 LGHNT, CDR2 FRNRAP. The CDR3 loop reads CASGGRNLDTQYF. In DNA, the CDR3 is TGTGCTAGTGGAGGGAGGAATTTGGATACGCAGTATTTT.

There are many counts of this clonotype. The chain uses TRBV15 and TRBJ2-5, with 8 bases fitting TRBD1. The CDR3 contains 15 residues. Germline CDR1 LNHNV, CDR2 YYDKDF (reference sequence). Trimming took 8 bases from V and 4 from J; bases not matched to a gene: 12. The CDR3 nucleotides read TGTGCCACCGGAATGGGACAGGACCCTCGAGAGACCCAGTACTTC. Translated: CATGMGQDPRETQYF.

This clonotype was picked up a small number of times. The chain recombines TRBV29-1 with TRBJ1-3, with no clear D. The germline V gene has CDR1 SQVTM and CDR2 ANQGSEA. Deletions cut 4 bases from V and 4 bases from J, with 8 bases between. This CDR3 spans 12 amino acids. CDR3 sequence reads: CSVVEGGNTIYF. CDR3 in DNA: TGCAGCGTTGTTGAGGGAGGAAACACCATATATTTT.

The V gene is TRBV6-1, the J gene TRBJ2-2; 12 bases agree with TRBD2. J gave up 6 bases and V 8 bases, and 7 bases lay outside the gene matches. Looked up from germline, CDR1 is MNHNS and CDR2 is SASEGT. The CDR3 is made up of 15 amino acids. The CDR3 protein is CASFFGLAGPGELFF. Written as DNA, the CDR3 is TGTGCCAGCTTTTTCGGACTAGCGGGACCCGGGGAGCTGTTTTTT.

J is TRBJ1-3 and V is TRBV30; the D is unclear. V shed 4 bases and J shed 0 bases, with 7 bases lying between them. The CDR3 contains 13 residues. CDR1 is GTSNPN, CDR2 SVGIG, per germline (reference sequence). CDR3 DNA sequence: TGTGCCTGGAACACAGCCTCTGGAAACACCATATATTTT. This encodes CAWNTASGNTIYF.

The chain links TRBV5-4 to TRBJ2-7, with TRBD2 matching 11 bases. Germline loops: CDR1 SGHNT, CDR2 YYREEE (reference sequence). This CDR3 has 15 residues. V trimming: 0 bases; J trimming: 5 bases; junction bases outside the gene matches: 4. The CDR3 here is CASSLAGLAGDEQYF. The CDR3 nucleotides read TGTGCCAGCAGCTTGGCCGGACTAGCGGGTGACGAGCAGTACTTC.

This clonotype was found many times. The DNA is omitted, as the CDR3 cannot be located on it reliably, and the CDR3 follows TCRdb's listing. This sequence joins TRBV20-1 and TRBJ2-1; the table's D gene call, TRBD2, was not cross checked with the DNA. The CDR3 numbers 12 amino acids, ends counted. The germline V gene encodes CDR1 DFQATT and CDR2 SNEGSKA (reference sequence). CDR3 residues: CSARVGGGSLFF.

This clonotype appeared many times. The chain has TRBV6-1 and TRBJ1-1, with 7 bases aligning to TRBD1. The CDR3 consists of 14 residues. The V and J ends lost 6 bases and 1 base, in that order; junction bases with no gene match: 5. Germline CDR1 reads MNHNS; CDR2 reads SASEGT. In DNA, the CDR3 is TGTGCCAGCAGAGGGACAGTCTCGAACACTGAAGCTTTCTTT. Amino acids: CASRGTVSNTEAFF.

This clonotype was detected many times. The V call is TRBV3-1, the J call TRBJ2-1; D might be TRBD1 or TRBD2, each matching 6 bases. V was shortened by 1 base and J by 9 bases, with 19 bases between the two germline ends. Germline CDR1 is LGHDT and CDR2 is YNNKEL (reference sequence). CDR3 length: 16 residues. The CDR3 nucleotides are TGTGCCAGCAGCCAAGGCCCCACGGGGGCGGGTGGTGAGCAGTTCTTC. It codes for CASSQGPTGAGGEQFF.

This clonotype was detected a few times. The chain couples TRBV19 to TRBJ1-2; D perhaps matches TRBD1 (5 bases). Germline lookup yields CDR1 LNHDA and CDR2 SQIVND (reference sequence). The CDR3 length is 13 residues. V lost 6 bases and J 4 bases, leaving 12 bases between the germline ends. CDR3 nucleotide sequence: TGTGCCAGTAGCGGGGGGACGAGCTATGGCTACACCTTC. Protein sequence: CASSGGTSYGYTF.